Below, 20 T cell receptor beta chains from the same sample are listed, as sequenced in a study of OX40 agonist ivuxolimab in advanced cancers. TCRdb's table, derived via immunoSEQ multiplex PCR, lists solely in-frame clones and lacks some. Among 20,000 to 25,000 clones listed, 70% to 90% were seen once. This specimen consisted of CD4+ or CD8+ T cells sorted from blood, obtained in a trial of the OX40 agonist ivuxolimab. Source of these receptors: an adult with an advanced solid tumor such as melanoma, head and neck, liver or kidney cancer.

In this sample, this clone turned up a few times. The chain recombines TRBV14 with TRBJ2-1; D not resolved. CDR3 length: 12 residues. The germline V gene has CDR1 SGHDN and CDR2 FVKESK. With 3 bases removed from V and 4 bases from J, the gap between germline ends came to 4 bases. CDR3 DNA sequence: TGTGCCAGCAGCCAGGGTTACAATGAGCAGTTCTTC. Translating gives CASSQGYNEQFF. The full variable domain, in which reference TRBV14 and TRBJ2-1 provide the parts outside the CDR3, is EAGVTQFPSHSVIEKGQTVTLRCDPISGHDNLYWYRRVMGKEIKFLLHFVKESKQDESGMPNNRFLAERTGGTYSTLKVQPAELEDSGVYFCASSQGYNEQFFGPGTRLTVL.

V is TRBV15 and J is TRBJ2-5; weak D call: TRBD1 (5 bases). V was pared by 0 bases and J by 1 base, with 6 bases between. CDR1 and CDR2 from the germline V gene are LNHNV and YYDKDF (reference sequence). The CDR3 is made up of 14 amino acids. The CDR3 sequence: CATSRDDSQETQYF. CDR3 DNA: TGTGCCACCAGCAGAGATGACAGCCAAGAGACCCAGTACTTC.

The chain recombines TRBV6-5 with TRBJ2-7; D uncertain. V was pared by 0 bases and J by 4 bases, with 10 bases between. The germline V gene encodes CDR1 MNHEY and CDR2 SVGAGI. The CDR3 spans 14 residues. The CDR3 region is CASSYSWSRYEQYF. CDR3 DNA: TGTGCCAGCAGTTACTCATGGTCCAGATACGAGCAGTACTTC.

The chain combines TRBV2 with TRBJ2-7; D is perhaps TRBD2 (5 bases). This CDR3 has 13 residues. Germline assignment: CDR1 SNHLY and CDR2 FYNNEI. The germline V and J ends were trimmed by 6 bases and 3 bases, with 12 bases remaining between them. CDR3 loop: CASSVGLGYEQYF. The CDR3 DNA reads as TGTGCCAGCAGCGTCGGACTGGGCTACGAGCAGTACTTC.

The chain links TRBV13 to TRBJ2-7; D is undetermined. The CDR3 consists of 12 residues. Trimming shortened V by 1 base and J by 3 bases, and 4 bases separated the two germline ends. CDR1 and CDR2 from the germline V gene are PRHDT and FYEKMQ (reference sequence). CDR3 DNA sequence: TGTGCCAGCAGCTTAGACAGCTACGAGCAGTACTTC. Amino acids: CASSLDSYEQYF.

The V and J genes are TRBV27 and TRBJ2-7; 8 positions match TRBD2. The germline V gene has CDR1 MNHEY and CDR2 SMNVEV (reference sequence). Losses at the gene ends were 6 bases for V and 2 bases for J; bases not matched to a gene: 9. CDR3 length: 15 residues. The CDR3 DNA follows: TGTGCCAGCAGAAAAAGCGGGGGAGGGACCTACGAGCAGTACTTC. It encodes CASRKSGGGTYEQYF.

This sequence joins TRBV7-9 and TRBJ2-1, with unresolved D. The CDR3 runs to 9 residues. Germline V CDR1 and CDR2: SEHNR, FQNEAQ (reference sequence). The V and J ends lost 10 bases and 6 bases respectively, with 4 bases between them. As DNA, the CDR3 is TGTGCCAAAAGCAATGAGCAGTTCTTC. This gives the protein CAKSNEQFF.

This clone was counted once. The rearrangement joins TRBV19 to TRBJ2-2; 7 bases fit TRBD2. This CDR3 has 13 residues. Trimming took 5 bases from V and 4 from J; bases not matched to a gene: 1. The germline V gene has CDR1 LNHDA and CDR2 SQIVND (reference sequence). The CDR3 spells CASSWGGTGELFF. CDR3 coding DNA: TGTGCCAGTAGTTGGGGGGGCACCGGGGAGCTGTTTTTT.

This clone was detected only once. The chain uses TRBV4-3 and TRBJ2-3; D gene ambiguous. The length of the CDR3 is 13 residues. V lost 3 bases, J lost 8 bases, and 12 bases lay in between. Germline V gives CDR1 LGHNA, CDR2 YSLEER. The CDR3, as DNA: TGCGCCAGCAGCCAGAAGACCGCATCTACGCAGTATTTT. It is translated as CASSQKTASTQYF.

The CDR3 coding sequence is TGCGCCAGCAGCCAAAATTTAGCGGGGGCCGGGTACGAGCAGTACTTC. Translating it yields CASSQNLAGAGYEQYF. The genes are TRBV4-3 and TRBJ2-7; 9 nucleotides agree with TRBD2. The CDR3 sequence is 16 residues long. Germline CDR1 LGHNA, CDR2 YSLEER. With 2 bases clipped from V and 4 bases from J, the junction kept 9 bases outside the gene matches.

This sequence joins TRBV6-1 and TRBJ2-7; 7 nucleotides agree with TRBD2. Germline loops: CDR1 MNHNS, CDR2 SASEGT. The length of the CDR3 is 13 residues. V lost 5 bases, J lost 6 bases, and 7 bases stayed unmatched. This CDR3 reads CASSYGLVGEQYF. The CDR3 nucleotides are TGTGCCAGCAGTTATGGACTAGTCGGCGAGCAGTACTTC.

J is TRBJ1-6 and V is TRBV15; tentatively, D is TRBD1 (6 bases). V lost 0 bases and J 7 bases, leaving 10 bases between the germline ends. Germline V gives CDR1 LNHNV, CDR2 YYDKDF (reference sequence). CDR3 length: 15 amino acids. CDR3 bases: TGTGCCACCAGCAGAGAGGGGGCGCGGAATTCACCCCTCCACTTT. Its protein product is CATSREGARNSPLHF.

V and J are TRBV30 and TRBJ2-3; tentatively, D is TRBD2 (6 bases). The germline V gene encodes CDR1 GTSNPN and CDR2 SVGIG (reference sequence). This CDR3 has 15 residues. Deletions cut 2 bases from V and 0 bases from J, with 12 bases between. The CDR3 nucleotides read TGTGCCTGGAGTTCGGCTAGCGCTAGCACAGATACGCAGTATTTT. Translated: CAWSSASASTDTQYF.

In this sample, this clone turned up a few times. CDR3 DNA sequence: TGTGCCAGCAGTTTAGTCGGTTCAAGCTCCTACAATGAGCAGTTCTTC. This translates into CASSLVGSSSYNEQFF. The chain is built from TRBV27 and TRBJ2-1; D is uncertain. V was shortened by 2 bases and J by 0 bases, with 11 bases between the two germline ends. The CDR3 has 16 amino acids. Germline CDR1 reads MNHEY; CDR2 reads SMNVEV (reference sequence).

This chain connects TRBV4-1 to TRBJ1-2; tentative D call: TRBD1 (5 bases). The CDR3 totals 17 residues. Germline values: CDR1 MGHRA, CDR2 YSYEKL. V lost 2 bases and J 8 bases, leaving 24 bases between the germline ends. The CDR3 spells CASSQLPGVTGMVGYTF. The CDR3, as DNA: TGCGCCAGCAGCCAACTCCCAGGTGTTACAGGAATGGTCGGCTACACCTTC.

Details on this clone: Germline is not matched at one junction end, which may reflect a read error. Here the CDR3 DNA reads TGCAGCGTTGAAGAGACCCCCGCTCCGACACTCTTC. This gives the protein CSVEETPAPTLF. The gene calls are TRBV29-1 and TRBJ2-1, with D uncertain. The CDR3 runs to 12 residues. Germline lookup yields CDR1 SQVTM and CDR2 ANQGSEA.

The rearrangement uses TRBV6-5 and TRBJ1-5, with D perhaps matching TRBD1 (6 bases). Germline assignment: CDR1 MNHEY and CDR2 SVGAGI. The CDR3 has 14 amino acids. Trimming removed 0 bases at V and 5 bases at J, with 8 bases between. The CDR3 is CASSYSGGHQPQHF. In nucleotides, the CDR3 is TGTGCCAGCAGTTACTCAGGGGGGCATCAGCCCCAGCATTTT.

As regards this clone: Other nucleotide sequences in the sample specify the same CDR3. The chain links TRBV29-1 to TRBJ2-1; 9 bases agree with TRBD1. CDR3 size: 15 residues. V was pared by 3 bases and J by 3 bases, with 6 bases of the junction left unmatched. Germline V CDR1 and CDR2: SQVTM, ANQGSEA. The CDR3 sequence: CSVEGTGFGYNEQFF. The CDR3 region has the DNA TGCAGCGTTGAGGGGACAGGGTTTGGCTACAATGAGCAGTTCTTC.

This chain links TRBV15 with TRBJ1-2, with D possibly TRBD1 on 5 matching bases. V was pared by 0 bases and J by 8 bases, with 10 bases between. The CDR3 spans 13 residues. Germline assignment: CDR1 LNHNV and CDR2 YYDKDF (reference sequence). The CDR3 loop reads CATSRDRGEGYTF. The CDR3 nucleotides are TGTGCCACCAGCAGAGATCGGGGGGAAGGCTACACCTTC.

The chain employs TRBV7-9 and TRBJ2-1, with 13 bases that match TRBD2. V was pared by 5 bases and J by 9 bases, with 4 bases of the junction left unmatched. This CDR3 is built from 14 residues. Germline CDR1 SEHNR, CDR2 FQNEAQ (reference sequence). CDR3 residues: CASSVGLAGAEQFF. The DNA of the CDR3 is TGTGCCAGCAGCGTCGGACTAGCGGGAGCTGAGCAGTTCTTC.